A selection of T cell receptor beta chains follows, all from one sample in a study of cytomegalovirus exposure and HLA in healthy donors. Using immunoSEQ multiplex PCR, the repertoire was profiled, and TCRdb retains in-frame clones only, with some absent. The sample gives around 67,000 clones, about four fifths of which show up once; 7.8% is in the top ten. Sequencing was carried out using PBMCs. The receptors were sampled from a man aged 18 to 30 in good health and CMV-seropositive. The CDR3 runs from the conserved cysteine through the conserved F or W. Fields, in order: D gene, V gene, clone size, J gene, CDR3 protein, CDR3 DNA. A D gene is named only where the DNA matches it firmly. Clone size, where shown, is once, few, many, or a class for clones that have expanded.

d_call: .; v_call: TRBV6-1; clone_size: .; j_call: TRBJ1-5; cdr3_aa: CASSLWGGDQPQHF; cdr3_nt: TGTGCCAGCAGCCTGTGGGGGGGCGATCAGCCCCAGCATTTT
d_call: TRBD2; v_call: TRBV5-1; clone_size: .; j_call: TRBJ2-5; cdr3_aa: CASSLQPSGVETQYF; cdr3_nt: TGCGCCAGCAGCTTGCAGCCCAGCGGGGTAGAGACCCAGTACTTC
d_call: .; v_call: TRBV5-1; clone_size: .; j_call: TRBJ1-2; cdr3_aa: CASSLVQGGDYGYTF; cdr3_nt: TGCGCCAGCAGCTTGGTGCAGGGAGGGGACTATGGCTACACCTTC
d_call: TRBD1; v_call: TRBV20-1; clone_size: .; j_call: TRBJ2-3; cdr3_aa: CSASRGQTQYF; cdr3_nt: TGCAGTGCTAGCAGGGGGCAGACGCAGTATTTT
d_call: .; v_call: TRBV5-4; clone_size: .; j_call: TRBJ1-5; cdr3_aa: CASSFLQVLGLGNQPQHF; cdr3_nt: TGTGCCAGCAGCTTTTTACAGGTCCTGGGCTTGGGCAATCAGCCCCAGCATTTT
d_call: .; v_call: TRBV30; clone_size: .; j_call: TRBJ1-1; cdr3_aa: CAWSQLFTEAFF; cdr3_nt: TGTGCCTGGAGTCAATTGTTTACTGAAGCTTTCTTT
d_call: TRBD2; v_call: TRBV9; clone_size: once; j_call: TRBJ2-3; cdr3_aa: CASSRWAGESDTQYF; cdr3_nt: TGTGCCAGCAGTCGTTGGGCGGGAGAGTCAGATACGCAGTATTTT
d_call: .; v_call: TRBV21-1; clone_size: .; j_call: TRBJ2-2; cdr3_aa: CASSKVSRELFF; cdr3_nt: TGTGCCAGCAGCAAAGTTTCCAGGGAGCTGTTTTTT
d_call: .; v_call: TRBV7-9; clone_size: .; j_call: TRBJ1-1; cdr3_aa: CASSREGSSEAFF; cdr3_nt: TGTGCCAGCAGCCGGGAGGGGTCCTCTGAAGCTTTCTTT
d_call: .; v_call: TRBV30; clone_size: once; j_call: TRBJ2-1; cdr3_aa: CAWSVVWREGHEQFF; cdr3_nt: TGTGCCTGGAGTGTAGTGTGGCGGGAAGGGCATGAGCAGTTCTTC
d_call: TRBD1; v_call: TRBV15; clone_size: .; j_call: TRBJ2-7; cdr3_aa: CATSRRGQGALLGIYEQYF; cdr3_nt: TGTGCCACCAGCAGGAGGGGACAGGGGGCGCTTCTGGGAATCTACGAGCAGTACTTC
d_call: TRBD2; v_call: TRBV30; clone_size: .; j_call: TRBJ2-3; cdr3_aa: CAWSAGLAGSDTQYF; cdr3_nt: TGTGCCTGGAGTGCGGGACTAGCGGGTTCAGATACGCAGTATTTT
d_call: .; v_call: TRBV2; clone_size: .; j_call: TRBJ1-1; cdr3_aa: CASSSRGTNTEAFF; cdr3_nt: TGTGCCAGCAGTAGCCGGGGGACGAACACTGAAGCTTTCTTT
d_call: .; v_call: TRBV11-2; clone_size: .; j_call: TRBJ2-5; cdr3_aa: CASTSTRGPLRYETQYF; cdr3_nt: TGTGCCAGCACCTCAACAAGAGGGCCCCTGAGGTATGAGACCCAGTACTTC
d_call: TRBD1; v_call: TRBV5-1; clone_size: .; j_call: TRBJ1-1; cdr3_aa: CASSVTGGTEAFF; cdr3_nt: TGCGCCAGCAGCGTTACAGGGGGAACTGAAGCTTTCTTT
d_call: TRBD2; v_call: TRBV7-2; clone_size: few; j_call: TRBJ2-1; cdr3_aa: CASSLASTSGLNEQFF; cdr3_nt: TGTGCCAGCAGCTTAGCCTCGACTAGCGGTCTCAATGAGCAGTTCTTC
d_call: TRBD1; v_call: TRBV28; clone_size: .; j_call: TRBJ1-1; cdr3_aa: CASWTGGYEKAFF; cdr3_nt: TGTGCCAGCTGGACAGGGGGCTACGAAAAGGCTTTCTTT
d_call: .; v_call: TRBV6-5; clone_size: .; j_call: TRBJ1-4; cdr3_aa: CASSYGTGTGELFF; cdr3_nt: TGTGCCAGCAGTTACGGTACGGGAACGGGGGAACTGTTTTTT
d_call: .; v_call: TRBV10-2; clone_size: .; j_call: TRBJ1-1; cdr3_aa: CASSELVNTEAFF; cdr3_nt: TGCGCCAGCAGTGAGTTAGTAAACACTGAAGCTTTCTTT
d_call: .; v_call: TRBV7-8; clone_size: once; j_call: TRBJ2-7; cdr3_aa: CASSFSMVTAPYEQYF; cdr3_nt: TGTGCCAGCAGCTTTAGTATGGTGACAGCTCCTTACGAGCAGTACTTC
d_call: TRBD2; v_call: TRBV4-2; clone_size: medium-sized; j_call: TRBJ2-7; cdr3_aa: CASSQQLGLAGPYEQYF; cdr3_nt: TGTGCCAGCAGCCAACAACTGGGACTAGCGGGTCCTTACGAGCAGTACTTC
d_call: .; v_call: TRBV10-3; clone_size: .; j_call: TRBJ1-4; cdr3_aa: CAISEGFRVNEKLFF; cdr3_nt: TGTGCCATCAGTGAGGGATTCAGGGTTAACGAAAAACTGTTTTTT
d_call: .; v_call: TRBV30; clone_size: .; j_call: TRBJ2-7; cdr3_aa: CAWVRGQGYEQYF; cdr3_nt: TGTGCCTGGGTACGTGGTCAGGGCTACGAGCAGTACTTC